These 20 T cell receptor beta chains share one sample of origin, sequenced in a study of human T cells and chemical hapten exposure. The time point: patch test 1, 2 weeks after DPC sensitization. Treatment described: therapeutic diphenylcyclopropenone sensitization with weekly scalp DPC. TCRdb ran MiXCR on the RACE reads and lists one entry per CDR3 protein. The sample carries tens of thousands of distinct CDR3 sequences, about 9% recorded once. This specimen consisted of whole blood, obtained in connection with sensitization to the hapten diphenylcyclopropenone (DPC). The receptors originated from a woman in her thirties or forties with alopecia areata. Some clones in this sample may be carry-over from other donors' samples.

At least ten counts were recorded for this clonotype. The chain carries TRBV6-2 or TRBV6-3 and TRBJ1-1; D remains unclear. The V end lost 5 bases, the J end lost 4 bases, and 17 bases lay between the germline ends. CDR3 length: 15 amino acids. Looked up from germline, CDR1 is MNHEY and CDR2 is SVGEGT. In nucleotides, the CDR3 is TGTGCCAGCAGTCCCGTTTCGGGTATCGGCACTGAAGCTTTCTTT. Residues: CASSPVSGIGTEAFF.

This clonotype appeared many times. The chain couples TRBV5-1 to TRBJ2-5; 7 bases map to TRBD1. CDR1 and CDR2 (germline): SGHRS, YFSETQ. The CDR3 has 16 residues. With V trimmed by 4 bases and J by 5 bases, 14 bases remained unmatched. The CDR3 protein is CASSPRTGGHMETQYF. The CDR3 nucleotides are TGCGCCAGCAGCCCTCGGACAGGCGGGCATATGGAGACCCAGTACTTC.

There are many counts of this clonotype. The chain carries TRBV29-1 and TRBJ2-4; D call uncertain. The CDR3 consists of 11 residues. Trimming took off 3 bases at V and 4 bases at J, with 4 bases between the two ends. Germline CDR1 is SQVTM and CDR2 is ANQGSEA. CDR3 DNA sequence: TGCAGCGTTGAGAAAAAAAACATTCAGTACTTC. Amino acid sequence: CSVEKKNIQYF.

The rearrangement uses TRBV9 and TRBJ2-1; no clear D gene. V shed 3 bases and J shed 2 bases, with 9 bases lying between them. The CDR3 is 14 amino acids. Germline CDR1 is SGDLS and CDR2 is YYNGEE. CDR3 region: CASSGGLPYNEQFF. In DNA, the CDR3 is TGTGCCAGCAGCGGGGGTCTTCCCTACAATGAGCAGTTCTTC.

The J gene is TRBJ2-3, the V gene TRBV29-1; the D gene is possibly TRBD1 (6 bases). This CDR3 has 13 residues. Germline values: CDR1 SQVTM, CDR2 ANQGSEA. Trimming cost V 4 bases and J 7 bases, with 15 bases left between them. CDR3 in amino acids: CSVARGHPNTQYF. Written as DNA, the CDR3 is TGCAGCGTTGCGAGGGGACATCCTAATACGCAGTATTTT.

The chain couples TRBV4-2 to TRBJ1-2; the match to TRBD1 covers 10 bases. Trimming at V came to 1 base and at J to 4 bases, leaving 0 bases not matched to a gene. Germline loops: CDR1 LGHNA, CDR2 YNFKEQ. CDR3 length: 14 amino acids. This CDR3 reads CASSQGTGGYGYTF. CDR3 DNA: TGTGCCAGCAGCCAAGGGACAGGGGGCTATGGCTACACCTTC.

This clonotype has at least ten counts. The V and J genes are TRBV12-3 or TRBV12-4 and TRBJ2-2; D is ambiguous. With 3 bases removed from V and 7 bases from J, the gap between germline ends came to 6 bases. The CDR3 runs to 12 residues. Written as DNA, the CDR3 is TGTGCCAGCAGTTTTGGATTCGGGGAGCTGTTTTTT. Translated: CASSFGFGELFF.

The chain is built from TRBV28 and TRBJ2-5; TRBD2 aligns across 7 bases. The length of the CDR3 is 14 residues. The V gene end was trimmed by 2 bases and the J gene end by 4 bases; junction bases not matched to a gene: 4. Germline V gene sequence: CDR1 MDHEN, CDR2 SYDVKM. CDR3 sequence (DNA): TGTGCCAGCAGTTTAGGGACTACCCGAGAGACCCAGTACTTC. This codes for CASSLGTTRETQYF.

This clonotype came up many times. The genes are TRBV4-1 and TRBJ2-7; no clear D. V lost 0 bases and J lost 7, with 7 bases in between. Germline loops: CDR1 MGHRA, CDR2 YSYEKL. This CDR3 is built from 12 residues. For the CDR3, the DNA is TGCGCCAGCAGCCAAGATGGAAGGGAGCAGTACTTC. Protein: CASSQDGREQYF.

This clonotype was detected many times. This chain's CDR3 is CASSPLGLAGNTQYF. In nucleotides, the CDR3 is TGCGCCAGCAGCCCCCTGGGACTAGCGGGTAATACGCAGTATTTT. The chain uses TRBV4-1 and TRBJ2-3; the match to TRBD2 covers 12 bases. Per the germline V gene, CDR1 is MGHRA and CDR2 is YSYEKL. Trimming removed 4 bases from V and 7 bases from J; junction bases left unmatched: 6. The length of the CDR3 is 15 residues.

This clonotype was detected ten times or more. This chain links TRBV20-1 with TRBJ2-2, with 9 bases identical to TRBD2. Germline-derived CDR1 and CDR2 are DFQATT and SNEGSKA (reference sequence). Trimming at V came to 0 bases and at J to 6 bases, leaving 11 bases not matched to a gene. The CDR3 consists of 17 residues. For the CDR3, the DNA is TGCAGTGCTAGAGATATGGCGGCGGGGGGGCTCCCCGGGGAGCTGTTTTTT. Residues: CSARDMAAGGLPGELFF.

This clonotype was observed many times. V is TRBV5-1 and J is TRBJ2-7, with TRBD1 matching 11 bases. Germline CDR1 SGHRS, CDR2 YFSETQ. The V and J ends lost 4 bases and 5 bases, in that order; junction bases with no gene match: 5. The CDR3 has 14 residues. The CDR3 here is CASSPGQGGHEQYF. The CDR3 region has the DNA TGCGCCAGCAGCCCGGGACAGGGGGGCCACGAGCAGTACTTC.

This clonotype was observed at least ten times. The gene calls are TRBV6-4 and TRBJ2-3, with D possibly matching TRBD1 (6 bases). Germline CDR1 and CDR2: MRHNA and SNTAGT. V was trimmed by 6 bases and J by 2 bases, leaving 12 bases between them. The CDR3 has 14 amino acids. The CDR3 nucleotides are TGTGCCAGCAGCCGGGACATCTACACAGATACGCAGTATTTT. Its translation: CASSRDIYTDTQYF.

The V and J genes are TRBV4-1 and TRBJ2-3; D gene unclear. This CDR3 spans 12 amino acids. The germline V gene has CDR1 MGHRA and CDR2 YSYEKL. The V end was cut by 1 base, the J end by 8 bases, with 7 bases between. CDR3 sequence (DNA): TGCGCCAGCAGCCAAGGTCCTGGTACGCAGTATTTT. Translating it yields CASSQGPGTQYF.

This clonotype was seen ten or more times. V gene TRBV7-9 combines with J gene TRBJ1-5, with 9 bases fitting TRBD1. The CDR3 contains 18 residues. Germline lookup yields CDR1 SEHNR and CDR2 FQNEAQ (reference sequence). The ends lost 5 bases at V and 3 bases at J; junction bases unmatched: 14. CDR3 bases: TGTGCCAGCAGCACGGCCAAGGGGACAGGGACGATCAATCAGCCCCAGCATTTT. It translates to CASSTAKGTGTINQPQHF.

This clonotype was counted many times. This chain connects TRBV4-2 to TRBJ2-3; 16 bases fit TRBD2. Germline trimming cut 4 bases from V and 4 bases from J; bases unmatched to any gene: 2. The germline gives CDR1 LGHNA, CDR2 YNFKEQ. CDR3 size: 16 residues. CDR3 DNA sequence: TGTGCCAGCAGCCGAGGGACTAGCGGGGGGGCAGATACGCAGTATTTT. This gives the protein CASSRGTSGGADTQYF.

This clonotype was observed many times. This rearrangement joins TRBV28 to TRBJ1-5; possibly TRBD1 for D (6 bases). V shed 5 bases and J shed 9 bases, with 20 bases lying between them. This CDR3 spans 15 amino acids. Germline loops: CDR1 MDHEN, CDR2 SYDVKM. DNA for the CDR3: TGTGCCAGCAGTCTTCCGGGGGCTGTGGGGCGGCCCCAGCATTTT. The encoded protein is CASSLPGAVGRPQHF.

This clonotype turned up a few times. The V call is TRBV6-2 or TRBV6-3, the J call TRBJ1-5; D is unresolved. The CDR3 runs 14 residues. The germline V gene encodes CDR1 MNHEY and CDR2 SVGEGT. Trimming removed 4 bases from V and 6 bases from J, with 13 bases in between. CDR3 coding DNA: TGTGCCAGCAGTTCCCCGGAGGAGACTCAGCCCCAGCATTTT. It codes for CASSSPEETQPQHF.

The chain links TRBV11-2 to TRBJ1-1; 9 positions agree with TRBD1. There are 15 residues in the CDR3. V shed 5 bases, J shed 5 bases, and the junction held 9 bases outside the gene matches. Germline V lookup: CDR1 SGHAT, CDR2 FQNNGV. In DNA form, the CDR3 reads TGTGCCAGCAGCGCGCAGGGACAGGGCAGGACTGAAGCTTTCTTT. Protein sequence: CASSAQGQGRTEAFF.

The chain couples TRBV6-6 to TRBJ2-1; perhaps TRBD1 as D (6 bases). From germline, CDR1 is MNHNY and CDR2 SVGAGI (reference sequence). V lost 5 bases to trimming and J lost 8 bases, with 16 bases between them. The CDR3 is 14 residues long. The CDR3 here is CASSTRDNGDEQFF. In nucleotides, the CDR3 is TGTGCCAGCAGTACTAGGGACAATGGGGATGAGCAGTTCTTC.